The 21 T cell receptor beta chains below all came from one sample that was sequenced in a study of T cell repertoires in cytomegalovirus infection. One entry per CDR3 protein, called by TCRdb with MiXCR from the reads. This sample has about 76,000 distinct CDR3 sequences; less than 4.5% occur once, and the top ten carry 4.6%. Sequencing was done on a sample of PBMCs. The receptors originated from a human donor in good health (CMV status not recorded). Some clones in this sample may be carry-over from other donors' samples.

This clonotype was counted ten times or more. The gene calls are TRBV6-1 and TRBJ2-5; 8 nucleotides agree with TRBD1. V lost 6 bases and J lost 5; bases outside the gene matches: 5. The germline V gene has CDR1 MNHNS and CDR2 SASEGT. This CDR3 is built from 13 residues. The CDR3: CASSWTGTETQYF. The DNA for the CDR3 is TGTGCCAGCAGCTGGACAGGGACGGAGACCCAGTACTTC.

This clonotype was detected many times. The chain recombines TRBV7-2 with TRBJ2-1; D is unclear. This CDR3 contains 14 residues. V lost 1 base, J lost 5 bases, and 9 bases lay in between. Per the germline V gene, CDR1 is SGHTA and CDR2 is FQGNSA. CDR3 protein: CASSLGAGNNEQFF. CDR3 nucleotide sequence: TGTGCCAGCAGCTTAGGTGCAGGTAACAATGAGCAGTTCTTC.

This clonotype was seen at least ten times. The chain carries TRBV6-5 and TRBJ1-1; TRBD1 matches at 11 bases. CDR1 is MNHEY and CDR2 is SVGAGI in the germline V gene. The CDR3 length is 15 residues. V shed 5 bases and J 6 bases; nucleotides not matched to a gene: 8. The CDR3 DNA reads as TGTGCCAGCAGTCGTGGGACAGGGGGGATGCCTGAAGCTTTCTTT. Translating gives CASSRGTGGMPEAFF.

Ten or more counts support this clonotype. The V gene is TRBV6-2 or TRBV6-3, the J gene TRBJ1-5; no reliable D call. Trimming stripped 7 bases from V and 0 bases from J, with 10 bases between. The CDR3 is 14 amino acids. Germline CDR1 and CDR2: MNHEY and SVGEGT. As DNA, the CDR3 is TGTGCCAGCACCGAGCGGGGTAGCAATCAGCCCCAGCATTTT. Amino acid sequence: CASTERGSNQPQHF.

In its sample, this clonotype was seen many times. The chain is built from TRBV7-2 and TRBJ1-6; TRBD1 is a possible D gene (5 bases). The CDR3 consists of 15 residues. The V gene's germline CDR1 is SGHTA and CDR2 FQGNSA. V was pared by 5 bases and J by 6 bases, with 14 bases between. The CDR3 region has the DNA TGTGCCAGCAGCCAAGGGTCTGGGGCTAATTCACCCCTCCACTTT. It encodes CASSQGSGANSPLHF.

This clonotype was counted many times. The J gene is TRBJ2-1, the V gene TRBV7-3, with TRBD1 matching 7 bases. From germline, CDR1 is SGHTA and CDR2 FQGTGA. This CDR3 is 16 amino acids long. The junction had 12 bases not matched to a gene; V was cut back by 5 bases and J by 5 bases. The CDR3 here is CASSLGSDRANNEQFF. CDR3 sequence (DNA): TGTGCCAGCAGCCTAGGTAGCGACAGGGCTAACAATGAGCAGTTCTTC.

The chain carries TRBV7-2 and TRBJ1-4, with 8 bases lining up with TRBD1. This CDR3 contains 16 residues. Germline V gene sequence: CDR1 SGHTA, CDR2 FQGNSA. V gave up 4 bases and J gave up 3 bases; unmatched junction bases: 7. Written as DNA, the CDR3 is TGTGCCAGCAGCTATTCGACAGGGGAGCCTAATGAAAAACTGTTTTTT. Translation: CASSYSTGEPNEKLFF.

The chain combines TRBV6-2 or TRBV6-3 with TRBJ1-5; possibly TRBD1 for D (5 bases). Trimming pared 6 bases from V and 2 bases from J, leaving 14 bases between. CDR3 length equals 15 residues. Looked up from germline, CDR1 is MNHEY and CDR2 is SVGEGT. The CDR3 region is CASRTRADGNQPQHF. The DNA of the CDR3 is TGTGCCAGCAGAACCAGGGCCGATGGCAATCAGCCCCAGCATTTT.

This clonotype showed up many times. The chain carries TRBV12-3 or TRBV12-4 and TRBJ1-5; maybe TRBD1 (5 bases). The CDR3 runs to 15 residues. V was shortened by 6 bases and J by 0 bases, with 12 bases between the two germline ends. The CDR3 loop is CASSPWGHSNQPQHF. In nucleotides, the CDR3 is TGTGCCAGCAGCCCCTGGGGCCATAGCAATCAGCCCCAGCATTTT.

There are many counts of this clonotype. The gene calls are TRBV7-2 and TRBJ2-1; 9 positions agree with TRBD1. This CDR3 region has 14 residues. Germline lookup yields CDR1 SGHTA and CDR2 FQGNSA. V lost 4 bases, J lost 4 bases, and 2 bases stayed unmatched. The CDR3 loop reads CASSWGTGYNEQFF. The CDR3, as DNA: TGTGCCAGCAGCTGGGGGACAGGGTACAATGAGCAGTTCTTC.

The sample holds many counts of this clonotype. This chain joins TRBV7-2 and TRBJ1-2, with a possible D match to TRBD1 (5 bases). The V end was cut by 5 bases, the J end by 1 base, with 8 bases between. CDR1 and CDR2 (germline): SGHTA, FQGNSA. The CDR3 is 13 amino acids. CDR3 in DNA: TGTGCCAGCAGCAGACAGAATAACTATGGCTACACCTTC. This encodes CASSRQNNYGYTF.

Many counts were recorded for this clonotype. This rearrangement joins TRBV28 to TRBJ1-1; 10 nucleotides line up with TRBD1. This CDR3 contains 14 residues. The V and J ends lost 6 bases and 7 bases, in that order; junction bases with no gene match: 8. CDR1 and CDR2 from the germline V gene are MDHEN and SYDVKM. CDR3 in DNA: TGTGCCAGCAGCCAGGGACAGGGGACGGGTGAAGCTTTCTTT. Translation gives CASSQGQGTGEAFF. Together with reference TRBV28 and TRBJ1-1, the CDR3 gives the full variable domain: DVKVTQSSRYLVKRTGEKVFLECVQDMDHENMFWYRQDPGLGLRLIYFSYDVKMKEKGDIPEGYSVSREKKERFSLILESASTNQTSMYLCASSQGQGTGEAFFGQGTRLTVV.

This clonotype was found many times. The J gene is TRBJ1-4, the V gene TRBV6-5; 9 bases map to TRBD1. J lost 2 bases, V lost 6 bases, and 4 bases had no gene match. CDR3 size: 15 residues. Germline lookup yields CDR1 MNHEY and CDR2 SVGAGI. The CDR3 DNA is TGTGCCAGCAGAGACACAGGGGGCACTAATGAAAAACTGTTTTTT. This gives the protein CASRDTGGTNEKLFF.

This clonotype came up many times. The chain carries TRBV5-6 and TRBJ1-2; D perhaps matches TRBD1 (5 bases). CDR3 length: 14 amino acids. The germline CDR1 and CDR2 sequences are SGHDT and YYEEEE. Trimming took 1 base from V and 8 from J, leaving 15 bases between them. CDR3 in DNA: TGTGCCAGCAGCTTGTGGGACGGCTATAGGGGCTACACCTTC. Its protein product is CASSLWDGYRGYTF.

This clonotype has ten or more counts. The V gene is TRBV7-2, the J gene TRBJ1-6, with 9 bases matching TRBD1. Trimming took 2 bases from V and 9 from J; bases not matched to a gene: 11. The CDR3 contains 17 residues. Germline V gene sequence: CDR1 SGHTA, CDR2 FQGNSA. Written as DNA, the CDR3 is TGTGCCAGCAGCTTATCCGGGACAGGGTTTTTGAGTTCACCCCTCCACTTT. Translation gives CASSLSGTGFLSSPLHF.

This clonotype was detected many times. The rearrangement joins TRBV19 to TRBJ1-1, with D possibly being TRBD1 (5 bases). Per the germline V gene, CDR1 is LNHDA and CDR2 is SQIVND (reference sequence). V was cut by 9 bases and J by 9 bases, with 20 bases left in between. The CDR3 extends over 13 amino acids. The CDR3 reads CASNRDPWGKAFF. CDR3 bases: TGTGCCAGCAACCGGGACCCTTGGGGCAAAGCTTTCTTT.

This clonotype was seen repeatedly, ten times or more. The CDR3 spells CATSRSRTPNTGELFF. The DNA of the CDR3 is TGTGCCACCAGCAGGTCGAGGACACCGAACACCGGGGAGCTGTTTTTT. The chain couples TRBV15 to TRBJ2-2; D possibly corresponds to TRBD1 (5 bases). The CDR3 is made up of 16 amino acids. Germline CDR1 LNHNV, CDR2 YYDKDF (reference sequence). Trimming cost V 3 bases and J 0 bases, with 11 bases left between them.

The sample holds many counts of this clonotype. The chain links TRBV28 to TRBJ1-5; D is uncertain. V gave up 3 bases and J gave up 1 base, with 19 bases separating them. The CDR3 is 18 residues long. CDR1 and CDR2 (germline): MDHEN, SYDVKM. CDR3 nucleotide sequence: TGTGCCAGCAGTTTTATAGTAATCGGCGCGGTAAGCAATCAGCCCCAGCATTTT. Translation gives CASSFIVIGAVSNQPQHF.

This clonotype appeared many times. The chain uses TRBV7-9 and TRBJ1-1; D unclear. Germline V gene sequence: CDR1 SEHNR, CDR2 FQNEAQ (reference sequence). Trimming pared 5 bases from V and 3 bases from J, leaving 13 bases between. There are 14 residues in the CDR3. The DNA for the CDR3 is TGTGCCAGCAGCGCTAAGGACGGGGACACTGAAGCTTTCTTT. Translated: CASSAKDGDTEAFF.

This clonotype was detected many times. The rearrangement links TRBV7-9 to TRBJ1-2; D gene uncertain. Trimming took 3 bases from V and 4 from J, leaving 9 bases between them. The CDR3 loop spans 13 amino acids. Germline CDR1 SEHNR, CDR2 FQNEAQ (reference sequence). The CDR3 protein is CASSLGLGYGYTF. DNA for the CDR3: TGTGCCAGCAGCTTGGGTTTAGGCTATGGCTACACCTTC.

This sequence joins TRBV7-2 and TRBJ1-1, with D unresolved. Per the germline V gene, CDR1 is SGHTA and CDR2 is FQGNSA. This CDR3 region has 14 residues. V lost 4 bases, J lost 1 base, and 10 bases lay in between. The CDR3 sequence: CASSSILGNTEAFF. For the CDR3, the DNA is TGTGCCAGCAGCTCCATTCTCGGGAACACTGAAGCTTTCTTT.